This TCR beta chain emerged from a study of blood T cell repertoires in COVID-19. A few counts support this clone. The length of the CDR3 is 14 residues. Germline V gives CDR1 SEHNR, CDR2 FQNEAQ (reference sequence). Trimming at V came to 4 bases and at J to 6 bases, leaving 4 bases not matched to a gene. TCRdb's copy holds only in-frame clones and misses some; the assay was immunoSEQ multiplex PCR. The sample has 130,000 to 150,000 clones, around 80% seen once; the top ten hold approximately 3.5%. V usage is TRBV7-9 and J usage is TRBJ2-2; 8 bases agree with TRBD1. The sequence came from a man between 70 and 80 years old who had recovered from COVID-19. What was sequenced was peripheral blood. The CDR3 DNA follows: TGTGCCAGCAGCTGGACGGACAGGGCCGGGGAGCTGTTTTTT. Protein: CASSWTDRAGELFF. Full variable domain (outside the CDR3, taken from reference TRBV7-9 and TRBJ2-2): DTGVSQNPRHKITKRGQNVTFRCDPISEHNRLYWYRQTLGQGPEFLTYFQNEAQLEKSRLLSDRFSAERPKGSFSTLEIQRTEQGDSAMYLCASSWTDRAGELFFGEGSRLTVL.